The 19 T cell receptor beta chains listed next were all sequenced from one sample in a study of cytotoxic CD8 clonotypes in ibrutinib-treated CLL (dated by TCRdb to the early 2020s). Library construction relied on the immunoSEQ multiplex PCR assay. Entries here come from immuneACCESS through TCRdb and include only in-frame sequences with V and J called. Some clones fail to appear in such tables; in the studies checked, an unresolved V gene covers under half of the shortfall, and the cause of the remainder is unknown. For this sample the table gives roughly 170,000 clones, of which roughly four fifths were detected only once. The ten largest account for over 4.5% of the sample. The time point label corresponds to: 20 to 25 months on ibrutinib. Specimen: PBMCs, collected after 24 months of ibrutinib treatment. All receptors come from a human donor with chronic lymphocytic leukemia.

The DNA of the CDR3 is TGTGCCTGGAGTCACAGGGGAGGGAACACTGAAGCTTTCTTT. Amino acids: CAWSHRGGNTEAFF. The chain carries TRBV30 and TRBJ1-1; 7 bases match TRBD1. Germline V gene lookup returns CDR1 GTSNPN and CDR2 SVGIG (reference sequence). There are 14 residues in the CDR3. The V gene end was trimmed by 2 bases and the J gene end by 1 base; junction bases not matched to a gene: 4.

The chain couples TRBV4-2 to TRBJ1-5, with 8 bases matching TRBD1. CDR3 length equals 18 residues. The V segment lost 0 bases and the J segment 1 base; nucleotides outside the gene matches: 8. CDR1 LGHNA and CDR2 YNFKEQ come from the germline V gene. CDR3 in amino acids: CASSQDTLRGRSNQPQHF. The CDR3 coding sequence is TGTGCCAGCAGCCAAGATACCCTCAGGGGGCGAAGCAATCAGCCCCAGCATTTT.

This clone has just one count. V and J are TRBV7-8 and TRBJ1-2; the D gene is possibly TRBD1 (5 bases). The CDR3 covers 16 residues. The germline CDR1 and CDR2 sequences are SGHVS and FQNEAQ. V was clipped by 0 bases and J by 4 bases, with 15 bases between them. DNA for the CDR3: TGTGCCAGCAGCTTAGCGCCCGCAGGGACCGTCTATGGCTACACCTTC. Its translation: CASSLAPAGTVYGYTF. The full variable domain, its missing parts supplied by reference TRBV7-8 and TRBJ1-2, is GAGVSQSPRYKVAKRGQDVALRCDPISGHVSLFWYQQALGQGPEFLTYFQNEAQLDKSGLPSDRFFAERPEGSVSTLKIQRTQQEDSAVYLCASSLAPAGTVYGYTFGSGTRLTVV.

The genes are TRBV28 and TRBJ2-7, with 9 bases matching TRBD2. Per germline, CDR1 MDHEN and CDR2 SYDVKM. The CDR3 contains 15 residues. The V segment lost 6 bases and the J segment 4 bases; nucleotides outside the gene matches: 10. In DNA form, the CDR3 reads TGTGCCAGCAGCACCCCCGGACTAGCGAGGTACGAGCAGTACTTC. As protein: CASSTPGLARYEQYF.

The genes are TRBV5-1 and TRBJ1-5; TRBD1 matches at 8 bases. Germline assignment: CDR1 SGHRS and CDR2 YFSETQ. The CDR3 has 15 amino acids. V lost 5 bases and J lost 1; bases outside the gene matches: 5. CDR3 bases: TGCGCCAGCAGATCCGGACAGGGAAGCAATCAGCCCCAGCATTTT. The encoded protein is CASRSGQGSNQPQHF.

Here the CDR3 reads CASSDRGRLSYGYTF. DNA of the CDR3: TGTGCCAGCAGTGATAGGGGGCGCCTGAGCTATGGCTACACCTTC. V usage is TRBV2 and J usage is TRBJ1-2; 7 nucleotides agree with TRBD1. CDR3 length: 15 residues. The germline V gene encodes CDR1 SNHLY and CDR2 FYNNEI. Trimming removed 3 bases from V and 4 bases from J; junction bases left unmatched: 8.

The chain recombines TRBV5-1 with TRBJ1-1; D is unclear. Between the trimmed V and J ends, which lost 1 base and 1 base, there was a span of 5 bases. Germline CDR1 and CDR2: SGHRS and YFSETQ. The CDR3 is made up of 13 amino acids. The CDR3 nucleotides read TGCGCCAGCAGCTTGACAGCGAACACTGAAGCTTTCTTT. Residues: CASSLTANTEAFF.

The gene calls are TRBV18 and TRBJ1-4; D remains ambiguous. CDR1 and CDR2 (germline): KGHSH, LQKENI. The V end was cut by 2 bases, the J end by 8 bases, with 6 bases between. The CDR3 has 12 residues. CDR3 amino acids: CASSPLGEKLFF. In DNA, the CDR3 is TGTGCCAGCTCACCATTAGGCGAAAAACTGTTTTTT. The full variable domain, with the rest looked up from reference TRBV18 and TRBJ1-4, is NAGVMQNPRHLVRRRGQEARLRCSPMKGHSHVYWYRQLPEEGLKFMVYLQKENIIDESGMPKERFSAEFPKEGPSILRIQQVVRGDSAAYFCASSPLGEKLFFGSGTQLSVL.

The chain carries TRBV11-2 and TRBJ2-3, with D perhaps TRBD2 (6 bases). There are 15 residues in the CDR3. V was shortened by 4 bases and J by 8 bases, with 19 bases between the two germline ends. The germline V gene encodes CDR1 SGHAT and CDR2 FQNNGV. The CDR3 region is CASSSVRGGPGTQYF. CDR3 bases: TGTGCCAGCAGCTCTGTCCGGGGAGGACCAGGTACGCAGTATTTT. The entire variable domain, with the rest obtained from reference TRBV11-2 and TRBJ2-3, is as follows: EAGVAQSPRYKIIEKRQSVAFWCNPISGHATLYWYQQILGQGPKLLIQFQNNGVVDDSQLPKDRFSAERLKGVDSTLKIQPAKLEDSAVYLCASSSVRGGPGTQYFGPGTRLTVL.

In this sample, this clone turned up once. The chain uses TRBV28 and TRBJ1-2, with 10 bases lining up with TRBD1. The germline CDR1 and CDR2 sequences are MDHEN and SYDVKM. The CDR3 contains 14 residues. The V gene end was trimmed by 7 bases and the J gene end by 4 bases; junction bases not matched to a gene: 6. The DNA of the CDR3 is TGTGCCAGCACGACAGGGGGCGCTGCCTATGGCTACACCTTC. Its protein is CASTTGGAAYGYTF.

The CDR3 nucleotides read TGCGCCAGCAGCTTTGGGACAGGGCTCTACGAGCAGTACTTC. Its protein is CASSFGTGLYEQYF. J is TRBJ2-7 and V is TRBV5-1, with 9 bases fitting TRBD1. This CDR3 is 14 amino acids long. Germline values: CDR1 SGHRS, CDR2 YFSETQ. Germline trimming cut 2 bases from V and 3 bases from J; bases unmatched to any gene: 3. Together with reference TRBV5-1 and TRBJ2-7, the CDR3 gives the full variable domain: KAGVTQTPRYLIKTRGQQVTLSCSPISGHRSVSWYQQTPGQGLQFLFEYFSETQRNKGNFPGRFSGRQFSNSRSEMNVSTLELGDSALYLCASSFGTGLYEQYFGPGTRLTVT.

The rearrangement joins TRBV11-2 to TRBJ2-7; D gene ambiguous. This CDR3 contains 13 residues. Germline V CDR1 and CDR2: SGHAT, FQNNGV. The V end was cut by 2 bases, the J end by 3 bases, with 8 bases between. The CDR3 reads CASSLFFNYEQYF. Written as DNA, the CDR3 is TGTGCCAGCAGCTTATTCTTTAACTACGAGCAGTACTTC.

The chain is built from TRBV5-5 and TRBJ2-1, with a tentative D call TRBD1 (5 bases). V lost 2 bases to trimming and J lost 10 bases, with 19 bases between them. The CDR3 loop spans 15 amino acids. Germline V gene sequence: CDR1 SGHKS, CDR2 YYEKEE (reference sequence). CDR3 sequence reads: CASSFVPSTHREQFF. DNA of the CDR3: TGTGCCAGCAGCTTCGTACCCTCGACACACAGGGAGCAGTTCTTC.

For the CDR3, the DNA is TGTGCCAGCAGCTTGGGGACTAGCGGCCTCTACGAGCAGTACTTC. This encodes CASSLGTSGLYEQYF. The chain joins TRBV7-9 to TRBJ2-7, with 11 bases fitting TRBD2. This CDR3 comprises 15 residues. V gave up 3 bases and J gave up 3 bases; unmatched junction bases: 4. Germline lookup yields CDR1 SEHNR and CDR2 FQNEAQ (reference sequence).

The chain recombines TRBV4-2 with TRBJ2-3, with TRBD2 matching 14 bases. V shed 4 bases and J 6 bases; nucleotides not matched to a gene: 6. The CDR3 covers 16 residues. The V gene's germline CDR1 is LGHNA and CDR2 YNFKEQ. CDR3 sequence reads: CASSLPGLAGADTQYF. The CDR3 DNA reads TGTGCCAGCAGCCTTCCGGGACTAGCGGGGGCGGATACGCAGTATTTT.

The V gene is TRBV5-1, the J gene TRBJ2-2; D possibly corresponds to TRBD1 (5 bases). V gave up 5 bases and J gave up 4 bases, with 12 bases separating them. The CDR3 loop spans 14 amino acids. Germline CDR1 reads SGHRS; CDR2 reads YFSETQ. CDR3 in amino acids: CASRHAGITGELFF. The CDR3 DNA sequence: TGCGCCAGCAGACATGCAGGGATCACCGGGGAGCTGTTTTTT.

The chain is built from TRBV9 and TRBJ2-7; TRBD2 aligns across 7 bases. The CDR3 is made up of 15 amino acids. CDR1 is SGDLS, CDR2 YYNGEE, per germline. The trim removed 0 bases at V and 2 bases at J, leaving 5 bases unmatched. This chain's CDR3 is CASSVGAGTTYEQYF. DNA for the CDR3: TGTGCCAGCAGCGTAGGGGCCGGGACTACCTACGAGCAGTACTTC.

The chain uses TRBV29-1 and TRBJ1-1; no reliable D call. Trimming removed 5 bases from V and 9 bases from J, with 16 bases in between. The CDR3 is 12 residues long. Looked up from germline, CDR1 is SQVTM and CDR2 is ANQGSEA. The CDR3 reads CSVLLGGTKAFF. In DNA, the CDR3 is TGCAGCGTTCTCCTGGGCGGTACTAAAGCTTTCTTT.

V is TRBV15 and J is TRBJ1-2, with a possible D match to TRBD1 (6 bases). V lost 1 base, J lost 4 bases, and 13 bases lay in between. The CDR3 length is 15 residues. Germline CDR1 LNHNV, CDR2 YYDKDF (reference sequence). As DNA, the CDR3 is TGTGCCACCAGCAGAGCCCCGGGACAAGCCTATGGCTACACCTTC. Its protein product is CATSRAPGQAYGYTF.